Listed here are 9 T cell receptor beta chains from one sample, sequenced in a study of identical twins. Each CDR3 protein gets one entry after TCRdb re-called the 5' RACE reads with MiXCR. The sample holds roughly 570,000 distinct CDR3 sequences, 9.5% to 10% seen once. Another study also made use of these data, one on yellow fever vaccine responses in identical twins.

Source material: PBMCs. Receptors were obtained from a woman between 18 and 29 years old in good health.

This chain joins TRBV11-2 and TRBJ2-4; possible D gene TRBD2, 6 bases. V lost 1 base and J 2 bases, leaving 12 bases between the germline ends. In germline, CDR1 is SGHAT, CDR2 FQNNGV. The CDR3 length is 16 residues. The CDR3 region has the DNA TGTGCCAGCAGCTTAGGTAGCGCGGGGTCCAAAAACATTCAGTACTTC. Its translation is CASSLGSAGSKNIQYF.

V gene TRBV20-1 combines with J gene TRBJ2-7, with D perhaps matching TRBD1 (6 bases). V was cut by 5 bases and J by 7 bases, with 21 bases left in between. Germline CDR1 reads DFQATT; CDR2 reads SNEGSKA (reference sequence). The CDR3 is 14 amino acids. DNA for the CDR3: TGCAGTGCTTCGGCGGACAGACTCGATACGGAGCAGTACTTC. This codes for CSASADRLDTEQYF.

This clonotype was detected ten times or more. The chain recombines TRBV10-3 with TRBJ2-1, with 14 bases that match TRBD2. There are 16 residues in the CDR3. V was clipped by 2 bases and J by 6 bases; unmatched bases: 3. Germline CDR1 is ENHRY and CDR2 is SYGVKD. The CDR3 DNA reads TGTGCCATCAGTGAGGCGACTAGCGGGGGGGCCAATGAGCAGTTCTTC. The encoded protein is CAISEATSGGANEQFF.

The table lists this clonotype with a few counts. The chain uses TRBV3-1 and TRBJ2-5; D is uncertain. The CDR3 extends over 13 amino acids. V lost 2 bases, J lost 6 bases, and 10 bases lay in between. The V gene's germline CDR1 is LGHDT and CDR2 YNNKEL (reference sequence). As DNA, the CDR3 is TGTGCCAGCAGCCAACAACTTAGAAAGACCCAGTACTTC. Translating it yields CASSQQLRKTQYF.

This clonotype was seen more than once but under ten times. J is TRBJ2-5 and V is TRBV7-2; perhaps TRBD2 as D (5 bases). Germline V gene lookup returns CDR1 SGHTA and CDR2 FQGNSA. This CDR3 is 14 amino acids long. With 1 base removed from V and 5 bases from J, the gap between germline ends came to 11 bases. The CDR3 region is CASSLEDWWETQYF. Written as DNA, the CDR3 is TGTGCCAGCAGCTTAGAGGACTGGTGGGAGACCCAGTACTTC.

The chain couples TRBV20-1 to TRBJ2-7, with 7 bases identical to TRBD1. V lost 6 bases, J lost 4 bases, and 12 bases stayed unmatched. The CDR3 loop spans 14 amino acids. Germline V gives CDR1 DFQATT, CDR2 SNEGSKA (reference sequence). CDR3 region: CSATPWTGLYEQYF. DNA for the CDR3: TGCAGTGCCACTCCGTGGACAGGCCTTTACGAGCAGTACTTC.

This clonotype was seen only a few times. V is TRBV7-9 and J is TRBJ1-4; D uncertain. The CDR3 has 15 amino acids. The V gene lost 1 base and the J gene lost 3 bases, with 9 bases spanning the gap. CDR1 and CDR2 (germline): SEHNR, FQNEAQ (reference sequence). CDR3 protein: CASSLGGPPNEKLFF. DNA of the CDR3: TGTGCCAGCAGCTTAGGAGGGCCTCCTAATGAAAAACTGTTTTTT.

The chain employs TRBV20-1 and TRBJ2-7, with D perhaps matching TRBD1 or TRBD2 (5 bases each). Germline V gene lookup returns CDR1 DFQATT and CDR2 SNEGSKA (reference sequence). The CDR3 totals 14 residues. The V end was cut by 1 base, the J end by 2 bases, with 12 bases between. CDR3 DNA: TGCAGTGCTAGAGCGGCAGGGAGAACCTACGAGCAGTACTTC. This translates into CSARAAGRTYEQYF.

This sequence joins TRBV7-9 and TRBJ2-5, with 7 bases identical to TRBD1. The V and J ends lost 5 bases and 5 bases, in that order; junction bases with no gene match: 8. Germline CDR1 and CDR2: SEHNR and FQNEAQ (reference sequence). There are 14 residues in the CDR3. The CDR3 bases are TGTGCCAGCAGCCCGACAGGGAGCAACGAGACCCAGTACTTC. Its protein is CASSPTGSNETQYF.